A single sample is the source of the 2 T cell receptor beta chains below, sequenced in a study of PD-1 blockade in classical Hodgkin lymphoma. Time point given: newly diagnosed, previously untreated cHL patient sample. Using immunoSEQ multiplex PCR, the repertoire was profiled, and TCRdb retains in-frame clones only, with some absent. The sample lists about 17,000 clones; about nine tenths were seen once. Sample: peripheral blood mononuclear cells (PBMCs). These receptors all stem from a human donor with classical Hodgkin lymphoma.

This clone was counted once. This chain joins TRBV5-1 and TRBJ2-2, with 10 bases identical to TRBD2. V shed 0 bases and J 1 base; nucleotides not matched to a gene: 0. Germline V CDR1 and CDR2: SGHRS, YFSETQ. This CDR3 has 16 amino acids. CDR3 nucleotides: TGCGCCAGCAGCTTGGGACTAGCGGGGAACACCGGGGAGCTGTTTTTT. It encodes CASSLGLAGNTGELFF. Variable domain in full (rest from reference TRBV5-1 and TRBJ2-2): KAGVTQTPRYLIKTRGQQVTLSCSPISGHRSVSWYQQTPGQGLQFLFEYFSETQRNKGNFPGRFSGRQFSNSRSEMNVSTLELGDSALYLCASSLGLAGNTGELFFGEGSRLTVL.

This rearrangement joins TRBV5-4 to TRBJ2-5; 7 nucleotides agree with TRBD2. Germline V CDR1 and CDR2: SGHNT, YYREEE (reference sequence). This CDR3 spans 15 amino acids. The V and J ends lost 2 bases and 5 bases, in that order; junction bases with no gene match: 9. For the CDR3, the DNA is TGTGCCAGCAGCTTAGGCGGGAGTGGCGGGGAGACCCAGTACTTC. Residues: CASSLGGSGGETQYF. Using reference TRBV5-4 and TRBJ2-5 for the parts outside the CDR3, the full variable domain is ETGVTQSPTHLIKTRGQQVTLRCSSQSGHNTVSWYQQALGQGPQFIFQYYREEENGRGNFPPRFSGLQFPNYSSELNVNALELDDSALYLCASSLGGSGGETQYFGPGTRLLVL.